The clone carrying this T cell receptor (beta chain) showed up just a few times. TCRdb recomputed calls from the 5' RACE reads with MiXCR, one row per CDR3 protein. The sample holds roughly 250,000 distinct CDR3 sequences, over 10% seen once. The record originates from a study of T cells after yellow fever vaccination. The CDR3 has 13 amino acids. Trimming cost V 5 bases and J 4 bases, with 11 bases left between them. The starting material was CD4+ T cells sorted from PBMCs, obtained 45 days after the yellow fever booster vaccination. This sequence was found in a man under 40 who received the YFV17D yellow fever vaccine. The J gene is TRBJ1-2, the V gene TRBV12-3 or TRBV12-4; weak D call: TRBD1 (6 bases). The CDR3 here is CASSGGGPYGYTF. DNA for the CDR3: TGTGCCAGCAGTGGGGGGGGGCCCTATGGCTACACCTTC.